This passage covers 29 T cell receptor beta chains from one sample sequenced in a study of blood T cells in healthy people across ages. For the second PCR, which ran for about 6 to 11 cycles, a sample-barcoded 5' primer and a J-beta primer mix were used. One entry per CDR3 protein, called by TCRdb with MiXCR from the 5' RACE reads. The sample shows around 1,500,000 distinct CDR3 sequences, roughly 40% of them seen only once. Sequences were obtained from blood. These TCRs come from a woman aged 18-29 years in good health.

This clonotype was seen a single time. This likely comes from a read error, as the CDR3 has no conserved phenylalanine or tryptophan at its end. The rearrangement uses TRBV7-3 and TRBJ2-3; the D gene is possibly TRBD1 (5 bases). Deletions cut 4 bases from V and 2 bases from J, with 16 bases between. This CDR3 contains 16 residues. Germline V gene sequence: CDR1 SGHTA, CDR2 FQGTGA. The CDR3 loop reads CASSYQPGPTTDTQYS. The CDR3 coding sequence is TGTGCCAGCAGCTACCAGCCAGGGCCGACCACAGATACGCAGTATTCT.

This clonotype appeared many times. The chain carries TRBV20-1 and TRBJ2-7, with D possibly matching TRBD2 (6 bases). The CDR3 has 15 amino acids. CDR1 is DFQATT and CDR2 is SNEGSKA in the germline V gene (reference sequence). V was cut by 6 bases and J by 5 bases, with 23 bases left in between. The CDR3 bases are TGCAGTGCCCTATTCCTCGGGGGTTATAACGACGAGCAGTACTTC. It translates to CSALFLGGYNDEQYF.

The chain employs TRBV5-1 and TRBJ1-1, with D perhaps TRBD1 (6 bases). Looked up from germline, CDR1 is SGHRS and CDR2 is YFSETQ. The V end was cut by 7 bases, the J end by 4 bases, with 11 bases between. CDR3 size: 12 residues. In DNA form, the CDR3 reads TGCGCCAGCGGAGTACAGGGCACTGAAGCTTTCTTT. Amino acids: CASGVQGTEAFF.

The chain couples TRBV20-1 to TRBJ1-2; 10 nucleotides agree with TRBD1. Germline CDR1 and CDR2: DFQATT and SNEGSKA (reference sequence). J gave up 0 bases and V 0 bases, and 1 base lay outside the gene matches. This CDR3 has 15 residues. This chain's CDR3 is CSAREGTGANYGYTF. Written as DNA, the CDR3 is TGCAGTGCTAGAGAAGGGACAGGGGCTAACTATGGCTACACCTTC.

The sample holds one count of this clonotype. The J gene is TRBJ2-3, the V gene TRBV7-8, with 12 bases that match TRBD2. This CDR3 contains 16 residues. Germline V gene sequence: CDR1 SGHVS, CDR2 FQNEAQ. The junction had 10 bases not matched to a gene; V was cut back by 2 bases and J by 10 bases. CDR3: CASSLRTSGVRGSQYF. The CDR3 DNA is TGTGCCAGCAGCTTACGGACTAGCGGGGTCCGGGGGTCGCAGTATTTT.

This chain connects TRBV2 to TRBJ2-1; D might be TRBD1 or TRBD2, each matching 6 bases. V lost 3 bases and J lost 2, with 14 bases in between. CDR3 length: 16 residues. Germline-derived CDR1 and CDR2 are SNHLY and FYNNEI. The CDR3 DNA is TGTGCCAGCAGTGAGGTCGGGGGCCGGACCTACAATGAGCAGTTCTTC. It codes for CASSEVGGRTYNEQFF.

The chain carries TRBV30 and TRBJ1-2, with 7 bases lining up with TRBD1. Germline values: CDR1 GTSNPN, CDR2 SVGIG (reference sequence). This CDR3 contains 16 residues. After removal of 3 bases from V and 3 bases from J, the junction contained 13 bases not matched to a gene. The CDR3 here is CAWSEPGQKAHYGYTF. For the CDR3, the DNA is TGTGCCTGGAGCGAGCCGGGACAGAAAGCGCACTATGGCTACACCTTC. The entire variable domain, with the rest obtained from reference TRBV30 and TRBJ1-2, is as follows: SQTIHQWPATLVQPVGSPLSLECTVEGTSNPNLYWYRQAAGRGLQLLFYSVGIGQISSEVPQNLSASRPQDRQFILSSKKLLLSDSGFYLCAWSEPGQKAHYGYTFGSGTRLTVV.

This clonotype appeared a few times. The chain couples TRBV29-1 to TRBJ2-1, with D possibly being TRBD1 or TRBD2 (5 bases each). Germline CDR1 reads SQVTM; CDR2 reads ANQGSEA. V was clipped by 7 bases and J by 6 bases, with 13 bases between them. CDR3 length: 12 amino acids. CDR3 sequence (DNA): TGCAGCGGTCGAAAGGGGAGCAATGAGCAGTTCTTC. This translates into CSGRKGSNEQFF.

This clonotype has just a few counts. The CDR3 reads CASSRPTGPYNEQFF. As DNA, the CDR3 is TGCGCCAGCAGCAGGCCCACTGGACCCTACAATGAGCAGTTCTTC. The chain uses TRBV5-1 and TRBJ2-1; D not resolved. Germline CDR1 reads SGHRS; CDR2 reads YFSETQ. The V end lost 4 bases, the J end lost 2 bases, and 13 bases lay between the germline ends. CDR3 length: 15 residues.

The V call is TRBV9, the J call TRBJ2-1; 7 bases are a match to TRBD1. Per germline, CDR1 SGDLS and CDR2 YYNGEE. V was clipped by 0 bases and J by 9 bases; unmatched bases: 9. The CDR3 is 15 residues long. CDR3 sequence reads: CASSVGQGFLSEQFF. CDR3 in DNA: TGTGCCAGCAGCGTAGGACAGGGATTTCTTAGTGAGCAGTTCTTC.

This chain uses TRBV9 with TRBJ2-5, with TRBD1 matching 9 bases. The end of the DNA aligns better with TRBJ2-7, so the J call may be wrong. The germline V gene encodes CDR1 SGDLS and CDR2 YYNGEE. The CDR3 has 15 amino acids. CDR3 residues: CASSVEGTGLYEQYF. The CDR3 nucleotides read TGTGCCAGCAGCGTAGAAGGGACAGGGCTCTACGAGCAGTACTTC.

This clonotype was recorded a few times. CDR3 coding DNA: TGTGCCAGCAGTCAGCTTAGGGACAGGGGCTATGGCTACACCTTC. It translates to CASSQLRDRGYGYTF. The chain joins TRBV12-3 or TRBV12-4 to TRBJ1-2; 10 nucleotides line up with TRBD1. The junction had 7 bases not matched to a gene; V was cut back by 5 bases and J by 4 bases. The CDR3 length is 15 residues.

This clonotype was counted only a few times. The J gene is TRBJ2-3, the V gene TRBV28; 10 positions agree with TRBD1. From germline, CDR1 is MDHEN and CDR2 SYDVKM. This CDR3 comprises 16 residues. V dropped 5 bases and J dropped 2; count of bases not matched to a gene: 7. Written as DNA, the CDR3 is TGTGCCAGCAGTCCGCGGACAGGGGGATACACAGATACGCAGTATTTT. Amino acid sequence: CASSPRTGGYTDTQYF.

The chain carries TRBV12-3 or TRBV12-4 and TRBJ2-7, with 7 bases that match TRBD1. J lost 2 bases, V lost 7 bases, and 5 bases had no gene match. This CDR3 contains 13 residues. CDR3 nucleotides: TGTGCCAGCACCTCGGGACAGCCCTACGAGCAGTACTTC. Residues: CASTSGQPYEQYF.

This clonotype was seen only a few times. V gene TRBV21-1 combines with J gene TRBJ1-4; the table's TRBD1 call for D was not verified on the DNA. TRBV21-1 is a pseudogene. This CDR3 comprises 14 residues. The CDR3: CASSPRDRVKKLFF. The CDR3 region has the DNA TGTGCCAGCAGCCCCCGGGACAGGGTAAAAAAACTGTTTTTT.

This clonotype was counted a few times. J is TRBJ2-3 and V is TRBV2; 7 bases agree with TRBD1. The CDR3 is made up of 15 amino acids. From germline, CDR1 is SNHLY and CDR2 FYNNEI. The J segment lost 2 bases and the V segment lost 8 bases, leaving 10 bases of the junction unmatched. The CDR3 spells CASYPGTDPTDTQYF. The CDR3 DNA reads TGTGCCAGCTACCCCGGGACAGACCCCACAGATACGCAGTATTTT.

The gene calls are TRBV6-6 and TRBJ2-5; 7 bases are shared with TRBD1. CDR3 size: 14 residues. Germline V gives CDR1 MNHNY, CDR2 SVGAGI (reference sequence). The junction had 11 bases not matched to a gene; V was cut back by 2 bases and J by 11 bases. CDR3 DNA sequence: TGTGCCAGCAGTTACACACAGGGGAACAATAAGCAGTACTTC. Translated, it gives CASSYTQGNNKQYF.

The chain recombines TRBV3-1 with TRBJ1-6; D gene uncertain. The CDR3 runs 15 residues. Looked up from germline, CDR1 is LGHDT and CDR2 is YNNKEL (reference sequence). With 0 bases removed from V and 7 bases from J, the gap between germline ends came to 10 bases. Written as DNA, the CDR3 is TGTGCCAGCAGCCAAGATGGGGTCAGAAATTCACCCCTCCACTTT. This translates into CASSQDGVRNSPLHF.

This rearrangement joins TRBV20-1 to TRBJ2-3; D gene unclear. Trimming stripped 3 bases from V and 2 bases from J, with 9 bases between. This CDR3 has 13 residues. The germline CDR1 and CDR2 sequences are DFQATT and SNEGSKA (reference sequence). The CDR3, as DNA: TGCAGTGCTAGGTCGGATCTCACAGATACGCAGTATTTT. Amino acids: CSARSDLTDTQYF.

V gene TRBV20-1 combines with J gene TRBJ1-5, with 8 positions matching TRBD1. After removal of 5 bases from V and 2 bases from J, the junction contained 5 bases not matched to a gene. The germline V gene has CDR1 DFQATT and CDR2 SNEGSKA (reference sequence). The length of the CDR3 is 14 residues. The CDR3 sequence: CSAGGQAGNQPQHF. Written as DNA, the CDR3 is TGCAGTGCTGGGGGACAGGCCGGCAATCAGCCCCAGCATTTT.

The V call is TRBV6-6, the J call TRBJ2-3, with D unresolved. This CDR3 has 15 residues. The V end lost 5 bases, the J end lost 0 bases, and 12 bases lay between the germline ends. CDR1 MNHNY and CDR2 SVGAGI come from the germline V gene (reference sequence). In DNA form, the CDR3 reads TGTGCCAGCAGTACCCAGCCTACTAGCACAGATACGCAGTATTTT. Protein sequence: CASSTQPTSTDTQYF.

The CDR3 DNA follows: TGTGCCAGCAGGGAGCGGGCCGCGAACACCGGGGAGCTGTTTTTT. This sequence encodes CASRERAANTGELFF. This chain connects TRBV5-8 to TRBJ2-2, with D perhaps matching TRBD2 (6 bases). Trimming removed 5 bases from V and 0 bases from J, with 11 bases in between. The CDR3 consists of 15 residues. CDR1 is SGHTS, CDR2 YDEGEE, per germline.

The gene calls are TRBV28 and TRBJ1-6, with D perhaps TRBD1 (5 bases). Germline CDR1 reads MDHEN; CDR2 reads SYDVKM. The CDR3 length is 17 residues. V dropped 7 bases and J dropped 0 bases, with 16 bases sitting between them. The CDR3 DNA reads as TGTGCCAGCATCCCCGGGGGAGGGAGCTCCTATAATTCACCCCTCCACTTT. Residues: CASIPGGGSSYNSPLHF.

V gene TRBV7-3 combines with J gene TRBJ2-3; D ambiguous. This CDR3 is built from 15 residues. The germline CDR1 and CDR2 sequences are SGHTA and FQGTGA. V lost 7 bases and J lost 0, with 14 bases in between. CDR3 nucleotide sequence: TGTGCCAGCACCGTCAAGGGCCAAAGCACAGATACGCAGTATTTT. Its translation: CASTVKGQSTDTQYF.

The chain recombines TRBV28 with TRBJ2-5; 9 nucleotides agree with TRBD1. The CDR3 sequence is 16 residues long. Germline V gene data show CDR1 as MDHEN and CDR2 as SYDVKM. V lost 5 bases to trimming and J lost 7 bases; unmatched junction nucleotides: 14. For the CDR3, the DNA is TGTGCCAGCAGTGCCCCTTCCGGGACAGGGATGGGGACCCAGTACTTC. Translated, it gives CASSAPSGTGMGTQYF.

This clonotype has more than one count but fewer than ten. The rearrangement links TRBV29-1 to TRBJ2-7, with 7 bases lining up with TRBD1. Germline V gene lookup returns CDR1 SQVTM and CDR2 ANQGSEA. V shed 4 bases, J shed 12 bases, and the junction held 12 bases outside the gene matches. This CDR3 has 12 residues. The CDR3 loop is CSVALTGAPLYF. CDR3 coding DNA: TGCAGCGTTGCACTAACAGGGGCCCCCCTGTACTTC.

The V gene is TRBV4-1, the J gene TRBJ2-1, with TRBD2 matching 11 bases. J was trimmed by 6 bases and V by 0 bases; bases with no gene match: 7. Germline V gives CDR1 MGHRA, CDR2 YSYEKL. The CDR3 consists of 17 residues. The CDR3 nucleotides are TGCGCCAGCAGCCAAGATGTACTAGCGGGAGCCCTCAATGAGCAGTTCTTC. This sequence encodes CASSQDVLAGALNEQFF.

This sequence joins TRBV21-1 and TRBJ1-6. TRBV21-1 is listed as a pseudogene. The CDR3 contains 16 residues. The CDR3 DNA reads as TGTGCCAGCAGCAAACGTCGCAGGTGGGGTATTTCACCCCTCCACTTT. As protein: CASSKRRRWGISPLHF.

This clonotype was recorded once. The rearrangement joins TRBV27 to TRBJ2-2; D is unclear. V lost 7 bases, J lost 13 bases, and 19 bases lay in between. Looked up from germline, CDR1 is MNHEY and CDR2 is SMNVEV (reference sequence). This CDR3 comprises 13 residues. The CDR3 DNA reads TGTGCCAGCATGTTGGCACCCAACCATGGGCTGTTTTTT. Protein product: CASMLAPNHGLFF.